This T cell receptor beta chain derives from a study of cytomegalovirus exposure and HLA in healthy donors. General study findings and limits: Sequencing probably produced one cluster of sequence variants that were highly shared. A missense variant in DCLRE1C was later tied to TCR beta V- and J-gene trimming. Previous analysis showed most TCR beta V segments were productive about 87% or about 30% of the time.

Primers: 60 Vbeta forward and 13 Jbeta reverse. Generated by immunoSEQ multiplex PCR, the TCRdb table keeps only in-frame clones and is missing some. The sample consists of over 100,000 clones, about 80% of them appearing once. Regarding this clone: Its antigen is unidentified.

The receptor was isolated from a man in his thirties or forties in good health and CMV-seronegative. Sequenced input: PBMCs.

Here the CDR3 reads CASRDRGPNEKLFF. Written as DNA, the CDR3 is TGTGCCAGCAGGGACAGGGGGCCTAATGAAAAACTGTTTTTT. The chain employs TRBV6-1 and TRBJ1-4; 11 bases are a match to TRBD1. This CDR3 region has 14 residues. Germline loops: CDR1 MNHNS, CDR2 SASEGT. Unmatched junction bases numbered 0, after V lost 6 bases and J lost 3 bases.